These 22 T cell receptor beta chains came from one sample sequenced in a study of T cell responses to AZD1222 COVID-19 vaccine. Libraries were prepared by immunoSEQ multiplex PCR; TCRdb keeps only in-frame clonotypes and omits some of them. Of 150,000 to 170,000 clones listed, about 87% are singletons. Material: peripheral blood, obtained on day 0 of AZD1222 vaccination. These receptors were collected from an adult in good health.

This sequence joins TRBV21-1 and TRBJ1-3. TRBV21-1 is assigned pseudogene status. The CDR3 spans 17 residues. CDR3 sequence reads: CASSPDRRSTSGNTIYF. The CDR3 DNA reads TGTGCCAGCAGCCCAGACCGGAGGAGCACCTCTGGAAACACCATATATTTT.

The V gene is TRBV19, the J gene TRBJ2-2, with 11 bases lining up with TRBD1. The germline V gene encodes CDR1 LNHDA and CDR2 SQIVND (reference sequence). The CDR3 consists of 14 residues. The trim removed 7 bases at V and 6 bases at J, leaving 4 bases unmatched. CDR3: CASTGQGAAGELFF. The CDR3 DNA reads as TGTGCCAGTACCGGACAGGGGGCGGCCGGGGAGCTGTTTTTT.

The genes are TRBV6-2 or TRBV6-3 and TRBJ2-3; 13 positions match TRBD2. This CDR3 has 15 residues. Trimming at V came to 6 bases and at J to 4 bases, leaving 4 bases not matched to a gene. Looked up from germline, CDR1 is MNHEY and CDR2 is SVGEGT. For the CDR3, the DNA is TGTGCCAGCAGCTCGGGACTAGCGGGGCCAGATACGCAGTATTTT. Protein sequence: CASSSGLAGPDTQYF.

The J gene is TRBJ1-3, the V gene TRBV9; the D gene is possibly TRBD1 (6 bases). The CDR3 has 12 residues. V was trimmed by 10 bases and J by 2 bases, leaving 10 bases between them. CDR1 is SGDLS, CDR2 YYNGEE, per germline. The CDR3 DNA reads as TGTGCCGGCCAGGGGCCTGGAAACACCATATATTTT. It encodes CAGQGPGNTIYF. The whole variable domain, filled in from reference TRBV9 and TRBJ1-3, reads DSGVTQTPKHLITATGQRVTLRCSPRSGDLSVYWYQQSLDQGLQFLIQYYNGEERAKGNILERFSAQQFPDLHSELNLSSLELGDSALYFCAGQGPGNTIYFGEGSWLTVV.

The chain links TRBV7-3 to TRBJ2-3, with 12 bases aligning to TRBD2. The length of the CDR3 is 15 residues. J was trimmed by 4 bases and V by 3 bases; bases with no gene match: 2. CDR1 is SGHTA and CDR2 is FQGTGA in the germline V gene. Written as DNA, the CDR3 is TGTGCCAGCAGCTTCGCTAGCGGGGGGGCAGATACGCAGTATTTT. Residues: CASSFASGGADTQYF.

This chain connects TRBV10-3 to TRBJ1-1; TRBD1 matches at 10 bases. Unmatched junction bases numbered 8, after V lost 3 bases and J lost 13 bases. Germline-derived CDR1 and CDR2 are ENHRY and SYGVKD. CDR3 length: 13 amino acids. The CDR3 protein is CAISEDRGRWVFF. The CDR3 DNA reads TGTGCCATCAGTGAAGACAGGGGGCGATGGGTTTTCTTT.

The chain recombines TRBV7-9 with TRBJ1-5; D possibly corresponds to TRBD1 (5 bases). Trimming cost V 5 bases and J 3 bases, with 14 bases left between them. The CDR3 sequence is 15 residues long. Per germline, CDR1 SEHNR and CDR2 FQNEAQ (reference sequence). The CDR3 DNA sequence: TGTGCCAGCAGCCACGGGGGGATCGACAATCAGCCCCAGCATTTT. It specifies CASSHGGIDNQPQHF.

The genes are TRBV5-4 and TRBJ2-7, with D perhaps being TRBD1 or TRBD2 (5 bases each). Germline CDR1 reads SGHNT; CDR2 reads YYREEE (reference sequence). Between the trimmed V and J ends, which lost 3 bases and 2 bases, there was a span of 12 bases. The CDR3 is 14 residues long. The CDR3 region has the DNA TGTGCCAGCAGCTCTCGGGACCGAACCTACGAGCAGTACTTC. This translates into CASSSRDRTYEQYF.

The V gene is TRBV6-2 or TRBV6-3, the J gene TRBJ2-1; D ambiguous. The germline V gene has CDR1 MNHEY and CDR2 SVGEGT. Trimming left V 5 bases short and J 7 bases short, with 6 bases between. The CDR3 contains 11 residues. CDR3 nucleotides: TGTGCCAGCAGTCTGAAAAATGAGCAGTTCTTC. Protein sequence: CASSLKNEQFF.

The chain uses TRBV3-1 (or the pseudogene TRBV3-2) and TRBJ2-7; weak D call: TRBD1 (6 bases). Germline CDR1 LGHDT, CDR2 YNNKEL (reference sequence). This CDR3 is built from 13 residues. With 0 bases removed from V and 6 bases from J, the gap between germline ends came to 9 bases. CDR3 sequence: CASSQESRGEQYF. CDR3 DNA sequence: TGTGCCAGCAGCCAAGAATCCAGGGGCGAGCAGTACTTC.

This chain links TRBV4-3 with TRBJ2-3, with TRBD2 matching 9 bases. Trimming cost V 2 bases and J 2 bases; bases outside gene matches: 2. Germline CDR1 is LGHNA and CDR2 is YSLEER. This CDR3 spans 15 amino acids. DNA of the CDR3: TGCGCCAGCAGCCAATTAGCGGGGGACACAGATACGCAGTATTTT. Its protein product is CASSQLAGDTDTQYF.

This sequence joins TRBV18 and TRBJ1-1, with D possibly matching TRBD1 (6 bases). This CDR3 is 15 amino acids long. The germline CDR1 and CDR2 sequences are KGHSH and LQKENI. V lost 1 base, J lost 2 bases, and 11 bases lay in between. CDR3 protein: CASSPRTELNTEAFF. The CDR3 DNA sequence: TGTGCCAGCTCACCACGGACAGAACTTAACACTGAAGCTTTCTTT.

The chain combines TRBV2 with TRBJ1-2, with unresolved D. The CDR3 loop spans 14 amino acids. The V end was cut by 2 bases, the J end by 7 bases, with 14 bases between. CDR1 SNHLY and CDR2 FYNNEI come from the germline V gene. The CDR3 DNA is TGTGCCAGCAGTGAAAGTAGCCGCTTGGTTGGCTACACCTTC. Translation: CASSESSRLVGYTF.

In this sample, this clone turned up once. The V call is TRBV5-1, the J call TRBJ2-7, with TRBD1 as a possible D gene (6 bases). The V gene lost 0 bases and the J gene lost 1 base, with 11 bases spanning the gap. Germline CDR1 SGHRS, CDR2 YFSETQ. This CDR3 contains 15 residues. For the CDR3, the DNA is TGCGCCAGCAGCTTGGCGCGGACAGCATCCTACGAGCAGTACTTC. Its protein is CASSLARTASYEQYF.

The rearrangement links TRBV6-2 or TRBV6-3 to TRBJ1-1; maybe TRBD1 (6 bases). V was shortened by 5 bases and J by 6 bases, with 16 bases between the two germline ends. The CDR3 runs to 14 residues. Germline CDR1 reads MNHEY; CDR2 reads SVGEGT. The CDR3: CASSDPGVLPEAFF. The CDR3 DNA sequence: TGTGCCAGCAGTGACCCAGGGGTTTTGCCTGAAGCTTTCTTT.

The rearrangement links TRBV4-3 to TRBJ2-7; the D is unclear. Germline-derived CDR1 and CDR2 are LGHNA and YSLEER. Trimming removed 4 bases at V and 6 bases at J, with 13 bases between. This CDR3 spans 13 amino acids. CDR3 in DNA: TGCGCCAGCAGCCTCTTCGCAGGTAGCGAGCAGTACTTC. Residues: CASSLFAGSEQYF.

This clone was seen a handful of times. This chain links TRBV23-1 with TRBJ1-6, with D maybe TRBD1 (6 bases). TRBV23-1 is an ORF; its function is uncertain. V shed 7 bases and J shed 5 bases, with 12 bases lying between them. This CDR3 contains 14 residues. In DNA, the CDR3 is TGCGCCAGCATCTACAGGGAAAATAATTCACCCCTCCACTTT. Translated: CASIYRENNSPLHF.

V and J are TRBV14 and TRBJ2-7, with D hard to call. V gave up 4 bases and J gave up 6 bases, with 16 bases separating them. The CDR3 extends over 14 amino acids. Germline values: CDR1 SGHDN, CDR2 FVKESK. Here the CDR3 DNA reads TGTGCCAGCAGCCTTAACGTAGGTGGGGTCGAGCAGTACTTC. Its protein product is CASSLNVGGVEQYF.

This chain uses TRBV29-1 with TRBJ1-2, with D possibly TRBD1 on 5 matching bases. The CDR3 totals 14 residues. Germline V gene data show CDR1 as SQVTM and CDR2 as ANQGSEA. The V gene lost 6 bases and the J gene lost 4 bases, with 18 bases spanning the gap. CDR3 nucleotide sequence: TGCAGCGTCGGTGATGCGGGGGAAATCTATGGCTACACCTTC. Amino acid sequence: CSVGDAGEIYGYTF.

V and J are TRBV5-4 and TRBJ2-5, with a weak D call TRBD2 (5 bases). The V gene's germline CDR1 is SGHNT and CDR2 YYREEE (reference sequence). The CDR3 extends over 13 amino acids. V gave up 5 bases and J gave up 4 bases, with 12 bases separating them. The CDR3 nucleotides are TGTGCCAGCAGTCCGGGGATCAGAGAGACCCAGTACTTC. Its protein product is CASSPGIRETQYF.

This clone appeared once. The chain links TRBV7-2 to TRBJ1-6; weak D call: TRBD1 (5 bases). The CDR3 runs 16 residues. V was cut by 0 bases and J by 6 bases, with 12 bases left in between. Germline V gene data show CDR1 as SGHTA and CDR2 as FQGNSA. The CDR3: CASSLASGTGNSPLHF. DNA of the CDR3: TGTGCCAGCAGCTTAGCAAGTGGGACGGGTAATTCACCCCTCCACTTT.

CDR3 sequence reads: CASSRKTSGGADEQYF. CDR3 nucleotide sequence: TGTGCCAGCAGCCGTAAGACTAGCGGGGGGGCGGACGAGCAGTACTTC. The chain carries TRBV5-6 and TRBJ2-7, with TRBD2 matching over 14 bases. In germline, CDR1 is SGHDT, CDR2 YYEEEE. The CDR3 extends over 16 amino acids. The trim removed 4 bases at V and 5 bases at J, leaving 8 bases unmatched.